Reported below is one TCR beta chain. At one end the junction does not follow the germline gene, possibly because of a read error. The entry originates in a study of T cell changes during pregnancy in multiple sclerosis. Only in-frame clones appear in the TCRdb table, and some are missing; sequencing was by immunoSEQ multiplex PCR. This sample has approximately 70,000 clones; 90% to 95% occur once, and the top ten carry 0.55% to 0.85%. CDR3 length: 16 residues. In germline, CDR1 is SGHVS, CDR2 FNYEAQ. The origin of this receptor is a female donor in good health, enrolled as a control in a pregnancy study. This chain links TRBV7-6 with TRBJ1-1; 10 bases line up with TRBD1. This specimen was peripheral blood, taken in the third trimester of pregnancy. The DNA of the CDR3 is TGTGCCAGCAGTTTCCGACAGGGGGCTCCGAACAGTGAAGCTTTCTTT. This encodes CASSFRQGAPNSEAFF.